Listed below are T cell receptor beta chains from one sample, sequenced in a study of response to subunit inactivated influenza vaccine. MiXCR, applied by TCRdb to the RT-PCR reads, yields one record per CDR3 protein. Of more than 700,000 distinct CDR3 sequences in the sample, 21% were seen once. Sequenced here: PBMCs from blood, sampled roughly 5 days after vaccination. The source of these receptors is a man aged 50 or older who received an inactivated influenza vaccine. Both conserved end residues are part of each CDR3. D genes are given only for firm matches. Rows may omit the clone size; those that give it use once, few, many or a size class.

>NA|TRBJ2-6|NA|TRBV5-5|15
TGTGCCAGCAGCTTCCGACCCGGGGGGGCCAACGTCCTGACTTTC
CASSFRPGGANVLTF
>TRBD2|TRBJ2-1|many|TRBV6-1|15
TGTGCCAGCAGGAGAAGCGGGAGTACCTACAATGAGCAGTTCTTC
CASRRSGSTYNEQFF
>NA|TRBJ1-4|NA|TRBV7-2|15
TGTGCCAGCAGCGCATCAGGGGAGATTAATGAAAAACTGTTTTTT
CASSASGEINEKLFF
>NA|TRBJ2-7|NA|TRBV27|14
TGTGCCAGCAGTCCGGCCGTCGACGGCTACGAGCAGTACTTC
CASSPAVDGYEQYF
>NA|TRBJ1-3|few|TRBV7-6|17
TGTGCCAGCAGCGGCCGCCCTAAGGGTCCCACTGGAAACACCATATATTTT
CASSGRPKGPTGNTIYF
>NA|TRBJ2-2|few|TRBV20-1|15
TGCAGTGCTAGGGACTGGACTGCAAACACCGGGGAGCTGTTTTTT
CSARDWTANTGELFF
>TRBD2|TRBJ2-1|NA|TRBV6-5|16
TGTGCCAGCAGTTACTCACTAGCGGGGGGGAACAATGAGCAGTTCTTC
CASSYSLAGGNNEQFF
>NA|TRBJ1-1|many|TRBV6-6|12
TGTGCCAGCCTAGACGGGGGAACTGAAGCTTTCTTT
CASLDGGTEAFF
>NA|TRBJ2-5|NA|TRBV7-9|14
TGTGCCAGCAGCTTCTCGACCGGCCAAGAGACCCAGTACTTC
CASSFSTGQETQYF
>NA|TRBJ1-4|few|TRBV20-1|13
TGCAGTGCCCGGGACGGATCTAATGAAAAACTGTTTTTT
CSARDGSNEKLFF
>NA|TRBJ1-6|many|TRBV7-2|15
TGTGCCAGCAGCCCTAGTCGGGTATCGAATTCACCCCTCCACTTT
CASSPSRVSNSPLHF
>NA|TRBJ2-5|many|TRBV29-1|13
TGCAGCGAGACCACGGGGGGCACAGAGACCCAGTACTTC
CSETTGGTETQYF
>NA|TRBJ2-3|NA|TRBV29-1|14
TGCAGCGTTGAAGGCGGGACTAGCACAGATACGCAGTATTTT
CSVEGGTSTDTQYF
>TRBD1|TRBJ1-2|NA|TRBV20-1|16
TGCAGTGCTAGTCTTTTCCAGGGGGCGGATTCAGATGGCTACACCTTC
CSASLFQGADSDGYTF
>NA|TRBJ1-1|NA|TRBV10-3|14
TGTGCCTCCGAACCCGCGACAAGGGCCGCTGAAGCTTTCTTT
CASEPATRAAEAFF
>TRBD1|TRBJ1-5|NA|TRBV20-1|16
TGCAGTCCGGAGGACAGGGGGCGCAGTAGCAATCAGCCCCAGCATTTT
CSPEDRGRSSNQPQHF
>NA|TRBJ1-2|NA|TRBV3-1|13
TGTGCCAGCAGCCAAGATATAGCCTATGGCTACACCTTC
CASSQDIAYGYTF
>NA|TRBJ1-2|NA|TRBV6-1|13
TGTGCCAGCCAACCGGGGGGAGACTATGGCTACACCTTC
CASQPGGDYGYTF
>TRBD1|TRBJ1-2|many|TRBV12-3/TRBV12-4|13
TGTGCCAGCAGAGGACAGGGAAACTATGGCTACACCTTC
CASRGQGNYGYTF
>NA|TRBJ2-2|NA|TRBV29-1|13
TGCAGCGATAAACCTTATGGAATCGGGGAGCTGTTTTTT
CSDKPYGIGELFF
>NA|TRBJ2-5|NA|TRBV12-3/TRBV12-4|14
TGTGCCAGCAGCCCCGCAACCTTTGAAGAGACCCAGTACTTC
CASSPATFEETQYF
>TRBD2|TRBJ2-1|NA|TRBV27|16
TGTGCCAGCAGTCTTCTGACTAGCGGGAGAGGCAATGAGCAGTTCTTC
CASSLLTSGRGNEQFF
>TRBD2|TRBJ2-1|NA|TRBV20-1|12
TGCAGTGTTCCTCGGGAGGGCGATGAGCAGTTCTTC
CSVPREGDEQFF
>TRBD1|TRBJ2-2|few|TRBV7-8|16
TGTGCCAGCAGCTTAATGGCACAGGGGGGCACCGGGGAGCTGTTTTTT
CASSLMAQGGTGELFF
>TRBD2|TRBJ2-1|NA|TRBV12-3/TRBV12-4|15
TGTGCCAGCAGTCTAAGCGGGAGTCTCTACAATGAGCAGTTCTTC
CASSLSGSLYNEQFF
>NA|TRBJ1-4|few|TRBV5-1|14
TGCGCCAGCAGCAAGAGGGGTGCTAATGAAAAACTGTTTTTT
CASSKRGANEKLFF
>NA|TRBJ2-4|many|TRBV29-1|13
TGCAGCGTTGGGTGGCAGGGAGAAAACATTCAGTACTTC
CSVGWQGENIQYF
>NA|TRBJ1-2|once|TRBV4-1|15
TGCGCCAGCAGCCAACCTCCGGGACTGCTCTATGGCTACACCTTC
CASSQPPGLLYGYTF
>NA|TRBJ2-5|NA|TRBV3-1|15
TGTGCCAGCACCCAGGTCTCTGGGCTCCCAGGGACCCAGTACTTC
CASTQVSGLPGTQYF
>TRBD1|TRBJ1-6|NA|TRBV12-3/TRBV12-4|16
TGTGCCAGCAGTTTAGCGCGGGGACAGAATAATTCACCCCTCCACTTT
CASSLARGQNNSPLHF
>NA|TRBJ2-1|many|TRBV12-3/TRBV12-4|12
TGTGCCAGCAGTTACGTGGGGTATGAGCAGTTCTTC
CASSYVGYEQFF
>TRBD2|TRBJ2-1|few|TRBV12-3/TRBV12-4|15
TGTGCCAGCAGTCAGCCGGGACTAGCGGGATATGAGCAGTTCTTC
CASSQPGLAGYEQFF
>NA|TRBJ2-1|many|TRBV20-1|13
TGCAGTGCTAGAGATTTTGAATCTTTATTCGCGTTCTTC
CSARDFESLFAFF
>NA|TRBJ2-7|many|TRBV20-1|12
TGCAGTGCTAGAGATCTCAGGGGCGAGCAGTACTTC
CSARDLRGEQYF
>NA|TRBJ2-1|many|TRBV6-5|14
TGTGCCAGCAGTTACTCGCCAGGGGACAATGAGCAGTTCTTC
CASSYSPGDNEQFF
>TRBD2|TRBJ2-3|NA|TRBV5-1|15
TGCGCCAGCAGCTTAGGTAGCGGGGCCTGGGATACGCAGTATTTT
CASSLGSGAWDTQYF
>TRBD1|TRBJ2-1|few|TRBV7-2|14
TGTGCCAGCAGCTCGAGACAGGGGGCCATTGAGCAGTTCTTC
CASSSRQGAIEQFF
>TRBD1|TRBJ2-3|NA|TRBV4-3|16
TGCGCCAGCAGCCAAGATGGGACAGGGTACACAGATACGCAGTATTTT
CASSQDGTGYTDTQYF
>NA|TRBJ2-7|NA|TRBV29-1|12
TGCAGCGTTATGGCAGCTACCTACGAGCAGTACTTC
CSVMAATYEQYF
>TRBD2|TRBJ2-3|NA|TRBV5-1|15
TGCGCCAGCAGCTTGCCTAGCGGGATGGCGGATACGCAGTATTTT
CASSLPSGMADTQYF
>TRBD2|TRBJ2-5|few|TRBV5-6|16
TGTGCCAGCAGCTTGGCTGTGACTAGCGGCCAAGAGACCCAGTACTTC
CASSLAVTSGQETQYF
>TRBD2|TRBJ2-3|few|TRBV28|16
TGTGCCAGCAGTTTCTTAGCGGGAGGGGGGACAGATACGCAGTATTTT
CASSFLAGGGTDTQYF
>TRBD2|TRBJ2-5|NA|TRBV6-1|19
TGTGCCAGCGAACGGGGACTAGCGGAGATCTGGGCTCCCAAGGAGACCCAGTACTTC
CASERGLAEIWAPKETQYF
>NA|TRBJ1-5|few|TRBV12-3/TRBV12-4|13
TGTGCCAGCAGTCCTTGGGGCAATCAGCCCCAGCATTTT
CASSPWGNQPQHF
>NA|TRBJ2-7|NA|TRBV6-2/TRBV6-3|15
TGTGCCAGCAGTTACGACCCTAGCACGTTCTACGAGCAGTACTTC
CASSYDPSTFYEQYF
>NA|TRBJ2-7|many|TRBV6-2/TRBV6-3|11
TGCGCCAGCAGGCAGGGTTACGAGCAGTACTTC
CASRQGYEQYF
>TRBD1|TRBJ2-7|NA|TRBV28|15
TGTGCCAGCCGGGACAGAGGGCGTATTCCCTACGAGCAGTACTTC
CASRDRGRIPYEQYF
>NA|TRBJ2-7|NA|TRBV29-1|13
TGCAGCGTTGAGACTCGAACAGGGCGCGAGCAGTACTTC
CSVETRTGREQYF
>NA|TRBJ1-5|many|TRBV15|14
TGTGCCACCAGCAGAGAACAAATCAGCCAGCCCCAGCATTTT
CATSREQISQPQHF
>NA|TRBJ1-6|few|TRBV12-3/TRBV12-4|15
TGTGCCAGCAGTTCTTGGACACGTAGCAATTCACCCCTCCACTTT
CASSSWTRSNSPLHF
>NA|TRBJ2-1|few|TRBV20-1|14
TGCAGTGCTGAATGGGTAGGCCGATACAATGAGCAGTTCTTC
CSAEWVGRYNEQFF
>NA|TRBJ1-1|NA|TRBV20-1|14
TGCAGTGCTAGAGAAGTCTGGGACACCGACGGGGCTTTCTTT
CSAREVWDTDGAFF
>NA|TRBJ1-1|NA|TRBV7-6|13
TGTGCCAGCAGAAAAGACGGGAACACTGAAGCTTTCTTT
CASRKDGNTEAFF
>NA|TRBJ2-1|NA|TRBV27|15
TGTGCCAGCAGTTTATCATTGGGACATTACAATGAGCAGTTCTTC
CASSLSLGHYNEQFF
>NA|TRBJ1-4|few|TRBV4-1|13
TGCGCCAGCAGCCCCCGCACTAATGAAAAACTGTTTTTT
CASSPRTNEKLFF
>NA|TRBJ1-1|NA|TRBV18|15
TGTGCCAGCTCACCAGGGGCTGGTGTTGGCACTGAAGCTTTCTTT
CASSPGAGVGTEAFF
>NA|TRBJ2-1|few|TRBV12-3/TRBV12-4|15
TGTGCCAGCAGTTTATTCGGGAGCTCCTACAATGAGCAGTTCTTC
CASSLFGSSYNEQFF
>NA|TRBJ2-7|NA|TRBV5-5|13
TGTGCCAGCAGCTTGTACCGCCCCGACGAGCAGTACTTC
CASSLYRPDEQYF
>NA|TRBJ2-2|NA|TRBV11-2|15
TGTGCCAGCAGCTTAGATCGTACGTACACCGGGGAGCTGTTTTTT
CASSLDRTYTGELFF